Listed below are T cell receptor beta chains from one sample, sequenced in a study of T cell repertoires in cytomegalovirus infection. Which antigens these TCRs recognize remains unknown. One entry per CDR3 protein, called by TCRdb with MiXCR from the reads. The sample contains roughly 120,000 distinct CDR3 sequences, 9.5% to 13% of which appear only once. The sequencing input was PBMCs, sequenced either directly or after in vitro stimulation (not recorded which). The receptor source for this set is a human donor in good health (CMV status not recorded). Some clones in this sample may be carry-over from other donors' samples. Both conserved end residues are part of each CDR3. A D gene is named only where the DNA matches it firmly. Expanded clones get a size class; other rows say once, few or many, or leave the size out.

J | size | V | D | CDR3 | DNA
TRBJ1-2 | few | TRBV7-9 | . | CAAGRNTYGYTF | TGTGCCGCGGGGCGGAACACCTATGGCTACACCTTC
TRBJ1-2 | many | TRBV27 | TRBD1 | CASRDRTLYGYTF | TGTGCCAGCAGGGACAGGACCCTTTATGGCTACACCTTC
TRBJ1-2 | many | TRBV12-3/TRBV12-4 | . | CASSRLGGAVTF | TGTGCCAGCAGCCGCCTGGGCGGGGCGGTTACCTTC
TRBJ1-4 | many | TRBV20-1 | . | CSARDRREGEKLFF | TGCAGTGCTAGAGATAGGAGGGAAGGGGAAAAACTGTTTTTT
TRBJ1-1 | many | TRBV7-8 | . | CASSLQSNTEAFF | TGTGCCAGCAGCTTGCAGTCGAACACTGAAGCTTTCTTT
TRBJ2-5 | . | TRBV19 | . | CASSIGAGALETQYF | TGTGCCAGTAGTATAGGGGCAGGGGCTCTGGAGACCCAGTACTTC
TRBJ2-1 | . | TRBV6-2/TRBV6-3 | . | CASNSYNEQFF | TGTGCCAGCAATTCGTACAATGAGCAGTTCTTC
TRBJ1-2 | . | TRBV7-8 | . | CASSLDQGPNLYGYTF | TGTGCCAGCAGCTTAGATCAGGGTCCCAACTTATATGGCTACACCTTC
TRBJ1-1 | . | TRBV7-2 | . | CASSLVRVGSEAFF | TGTGCCAGCAGCTTAGTGAGGGTAGGGTCTGAAGCTTTCTTT
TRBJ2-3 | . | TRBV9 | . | CASSPEGGSSTDTQYF | TGTGCCAGCAGCCCTGAGGGGGGGTCTAGCACAGATACGCAGTATTTT
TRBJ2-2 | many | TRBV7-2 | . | CASSQMNTGELFF | TGTGCCAGCAGCCAAATGAACACCGGGGAGCTGTTTTTT
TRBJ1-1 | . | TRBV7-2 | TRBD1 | CASSLEAGTGITEAFF | TGTGCCAGCAGCTTAGAGGCCGGGACAGGGATCACTGAAGCTTTCTTT
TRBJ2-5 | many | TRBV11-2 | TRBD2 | CASSLGLAVGRGETQYF | TGTGCCAGCAGCTTAGGACTAGCGGTGGGGCGTGGAGAGACCCAGTACTTC
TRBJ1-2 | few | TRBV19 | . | CASSILDALGYTF | TGTGCCAGTAGTATTTTGGACGCGCTGGGCTACACCTTC
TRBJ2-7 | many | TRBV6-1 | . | CASSYGTGTSYEQYF | TGTGCCAGCAGTTATGGGACGGGTACGTCCTACGAGCAGTACTTC
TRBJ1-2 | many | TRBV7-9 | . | CASSLEGLQYGYTF | TGTGCCAGCAGCTTAGAAGGGCTCCAATATGGCTACACCTTC
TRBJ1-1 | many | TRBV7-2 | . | CASSLLGSNTEAFF | TGTGCCAGCAGCTTACTAGGCAGTAACACTGAAGCTTTCTTT
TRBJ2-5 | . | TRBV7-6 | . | CASRWGGDETQYF | TGTGCCAGCAGATGGGGAGGCGATGAGACCCAGTACTTC
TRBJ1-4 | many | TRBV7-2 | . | CASSWLRGEKLFF | TGTGCCAGCAGTTGGCTGCGGGGTGAAAAACTGTTTTTT
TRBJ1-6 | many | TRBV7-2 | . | CASSLELQGGSPLHF | TGTGCCAGCAGCTTAGAACTACAGGGAGGTTCACCCCTCCACTTT
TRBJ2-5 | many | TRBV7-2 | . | CASSLGGDSLITQYF | TGTGCCAGCAGCTTAGGGGGGGACAGTCTTATAACCCAGTACTTC
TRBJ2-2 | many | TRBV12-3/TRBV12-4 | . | CASSWTLNTGELFF | TGTGCCAGCAGTTGGACACTGAACACCGGGGAGCTGTTTTTT
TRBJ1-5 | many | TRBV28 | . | CASSLFRAGQPQHF | .
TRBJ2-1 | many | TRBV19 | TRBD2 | CATGSGSRGPNEQFF | TGTGCCACCGGAAGCGGGAGCCGGGGGCCGAATGAGCAGTTCTTC
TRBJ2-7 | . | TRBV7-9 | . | CASSKVQLPGSYEQYF | TGTGCCAGCAGTAAAGTGCAACTACCCGGCTCCTACGAGCAGTACTTC
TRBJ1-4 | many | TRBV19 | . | CASSDGGHEKLFF | TGTGCCAGTAGCGATGGGGGGCATGAAAAACTGTTTTTT
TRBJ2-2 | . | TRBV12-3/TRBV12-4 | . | CASSFQGTTGELFF | TGTGCCAGCAGTTTCCAGGGAACCACCGGGGAGCTGTTTTTT
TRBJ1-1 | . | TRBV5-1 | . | CASSLVGGENTEAFF | TGCGCCAGCAGCTTGGTTGGCGGAGAGAACACTGAAGCTTTCTTT
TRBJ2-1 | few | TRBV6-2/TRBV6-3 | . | CASTASYSLGQFF | TGTGCCAGCACGGCCTCGTATTCCCTAGGGCAGTTCTTC
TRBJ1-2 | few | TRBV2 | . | CAAVQGGGYGYTF | TGTGCCGCTGTTCAGGGCGGGGGGTATGGCTACACCTTC
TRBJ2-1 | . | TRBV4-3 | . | CASSHYGNEQFF | TGCGCCAGCAGCCATTACGGGAATGAGCAGTTCTTC
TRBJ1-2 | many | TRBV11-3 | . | CASSPSIGANPILDTF | TGTGCCAGCAGCCCTTCTATAGGGGCAAACCCGATATTAGACACCTTC
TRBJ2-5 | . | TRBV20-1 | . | CSAVAGVETQYF | TGCAGTGCAGTGGCAGGGGTGGAGACCCAGTACTTC
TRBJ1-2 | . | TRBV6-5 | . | CASRTPTYGYTF | TGTGCCAGCAGGACCCCTACCTATGGCTACACCTTC
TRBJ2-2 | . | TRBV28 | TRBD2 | CATRAGPRFAGELFF | TGTGCCACCCGAGCGGGACCCCGGTTTGCCGGGGAGCTGTTTTTT
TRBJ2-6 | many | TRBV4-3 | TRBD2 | CASSQVGGLAGSYSGANVLTF | TGCGCCAGCAGCCAAGTTGGAGGACTAGCGGGATCTTACTCTGGGGCCAACGTCCTGACTTTC
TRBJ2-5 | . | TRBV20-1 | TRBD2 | CSAPTSAQETQYF | TGCAGTGCTCCGACTAGCGCTCAAGAGACCCAGTACTTC
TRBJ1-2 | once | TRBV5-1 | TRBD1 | CASSSGQGFNYGYTF | TGCGCCAGCAGCTCGGGACAGGGCTTTAACTATGGCTACACCTTC
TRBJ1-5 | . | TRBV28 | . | CASGHNQPQHF | TGTGCCAGTGGCCACAATCAGCCCCAGCATTTT
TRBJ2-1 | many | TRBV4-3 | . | CASSQGIGLPNEQFF | TGCGCCAGCAGCCAGGGGATCGGACTCCCCAATGAGCAGTTCTTC
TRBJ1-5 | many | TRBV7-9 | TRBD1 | CASSLTGINQPQHF | TGTGCCAGCAGCCTGACAGGGATCAATCAGCCCCAGCATTTT
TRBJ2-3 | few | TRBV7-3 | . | CASKKTEGALSETTDTQYF | TGTGCCAGCAAGAAAACGGAGGGGGCCCTTAGTGAAACCACAGATACGCAGTATTTT
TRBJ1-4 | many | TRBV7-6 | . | CASSFRPTGEKLFF | TGTGCCAGCAGCTTCCGTCCGACTGGGGAAAAACTGTTTTTT
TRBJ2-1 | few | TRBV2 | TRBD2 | CAILAGTAEQFF | TGTGCCATTCTAGCGGGAACCGCTGAGCAGTTCTTC
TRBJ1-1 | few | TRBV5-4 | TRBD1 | CASIDRGQGRTEAFF | TGTGCCAGCATCGACCGCGGACAGGGCCGCACTGAAGCTTTCTTT
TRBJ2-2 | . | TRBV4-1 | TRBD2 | CASSQDPGGRNTGELFF | TGCGCCAGCAGCCAAGATCCGGGGGGGAGGAACACCGGGGAGCTGTTTTTT
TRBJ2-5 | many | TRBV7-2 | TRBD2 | CASSPGREETQYF | TGTGCCAGCAGCCCCGGGAGGGAAGAGACCCAGTACTTC
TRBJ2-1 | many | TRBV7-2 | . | CASSDPYEQFF | TGTGCCAGCAGTGACCCCTATGAGCAGTTCTTC
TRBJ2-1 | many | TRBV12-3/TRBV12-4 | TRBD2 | CASSGNPWTSGGYNEQFF | TGTGCCAGCAGTGGCAACCCGTGGACTAGCGGTGGATACAATGAGCAGTTCTTC
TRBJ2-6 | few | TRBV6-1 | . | CASSREGSGANVLTF | TGTGCCAGCAGCAGGGAAGGGTCTGGGGCCAACGTCCTGACTTTC
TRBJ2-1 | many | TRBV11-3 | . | CASGRRGYNEQFF | TGTGCCAGCGGTCGCAGGGGCTACAATGAGCAGTTCTTC
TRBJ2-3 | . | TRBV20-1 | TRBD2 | CSASGAGTTDTQYF | TGCAGTGCATCAGGAGCGGGAACCACAGATACGCAGTATTTT
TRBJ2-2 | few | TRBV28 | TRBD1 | CASSLGTAFRGELFF | TGTGCCAGCAGTTTAGGGACAGCTTTTCGCGGGGAGCTGTTTTTT
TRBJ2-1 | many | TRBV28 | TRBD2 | CASSFSATSGRKSKDEQFF | TGTGCCAGCAGTTTTTCTGCGACTAGCGGGAGGAAGTCAAAAGATGAGCAGTTCTTC